This T cell receptor beta chain emerged from a study of cytomegalovirus exposure and HLA in healthy donors. Overall study results and limits: A previous analysis found most TCR beta V segments productive roughly 87% or roughly 30% of the time. The presence/absence work took it that sequencing depth was about the same across donors. In a later analysis, donors in an Asian-associated ancestry cluster reportedly had fewer N-insertions in productive TCRs than the cohort mean. Analyzed later, association rates of TCRs varied across HLA loci, with DRB1 most and HLA-C fewest.

Primers included in the PCR were 60 Vbeta and 13 Jbeta primers. Sequenced by immunoSEQ multiplex PCR; TCRdb stores in-frame clones only, minus some. The sample records under 200,000 clones, 80% to 85% being singletons. The J segment lost 0 bases and the V segment lost 7 bases, leaving 5 bases of the junction unmatched. Germline V gene data show CDR1 as MGHDK and CDR2 as SYGVNS. CDR3 length equals 14 residues. About this clone itself: Its antigen is undetermined.

The gene calls are TRBV25-1 and TRBJ1-1, with TRBD1 matching 7 bases. This TCR was recovered from a girl aged 2-10 years in good health and CMV-seropositive. Material for sequencing was PBMCs. The CDR3: CASKTGTVNTEAFF. The CDR3, as DNA: TGTGCCAGCAAAACCGGGACAGTGAACACTGAAGCTTTCTTT.